This TCR beta chain emerged from a study of neurological immune-mediated disorders. This clonotype was counted many times. What it binds is not known. Study conclusions and caveats: Sharing of CDR3 amino acid sequences among expanded clones across subjects was absent, suggesting private repertoires in all groups.

TCRdb passed the 5' RACE reads through MiXCR, listing each CDR3 protein once. Of about 59,000 distinct CDR3 sequences detected, about an eighth appear once; the ten largest clones hold roughly 10%. The CDR3 is 15 residues long. Looked up from germline, CDR1 is DFQATT and CDR2 is SNEGSKA (reference sequence). Trimming cost V 5 bases and J 5 bases; bases outside gene matches: 13. Input material: PBMCs. This TCR was sampled from a woman between 55 and 75 years old with HTLV-1-associated myelopathy (HAM/TSP). The gene calls are TRBV20-1 and TRBJ1-1; TRBD1 agrees at 8 bases. CDR3 residues: CSARPGGRRGTEAFF. Here the CDR3 DNA reads TGCAGTGCTCGGCCAGGGGGCCGTCGCGGTACTGAAGCTTTCTTT.